Listed here are 20 T cell receptor beta chains from one sample, sequenced in a study of blood T cell repertoires in COVID-19. The repertoire was sequenced with immunoSEQ multiplex PCR; TCRdb's copy has only in-frame clones and lacks some. The data hold roughly 150,000 clones, with 86% observed a single time. The sample taken for sequencing was PBMCs or T cells enriched from blood (not recorded which). Receptors were obtained from a middle-aged man who had recovered from COVID-19.

J is TRBJ1-5 and V is TRBV5-1; D remains unclear. CDR3 length equals 14 residues. With 1 base removed from V and 6 bases from J, the gap between germline ends came to 11 bases. Germline V gene sequence: CDR1 SGHRS, CDR2 YFSETQ. CDR3 region: CASSLNLGSQPQHF. The CDR3 coding sequence is TGCGCCAGCAGCTTGAATTTGGGCAGTCAGCCCCAGCATTTT.

The sample holds a few counts of this clone. This chain joins TRBV19 and TRBJ2-7; 8 bases agree with TRBD1. Germline V gives CDR1 LNHDA, CDR2 SQIVND (reference sequence). V was clipped by 6 bases and J by 1 base; unmatched bases: 5. The CDR3 covers 14 residues. CDR3 nucleotide sequence: TGTGCCAGTAGACCGGGACAGGCGTCCTACGAGCAGTACTTC. As protein: CASRPGQASYEQYF. The entire variable domain, with the rest obtained from reference TRBV19 and TRBJ2-7, is as follows: DGGITQSPKYLFRKEGQNVTLSCEQNLNHDAMYWYRQDPGQGLRLIYYSQIVNDFQKGDIAEGYSVSREKKESFPLTVTSAQKNPTAFYLCASRPGQASYEQYFGPGTRLTVT.

The chain links TRBV25-1 to TRBJ1-6, with D perhaps TRBD1 (5 bases). The CDR3 extends over 15 amino acids. CDR1 MGHDK and CDR2 SYGVNS come from the germline V gene. The ends were cut back, 5 bases at V and 9 bases at J, with 17 bases in the middle. The CDR3 DNA follows: TGTGCCAGCAGTCCCTCCCAAGGGGTTTCTTCACCCCTCCACTTT. Its translation: CASSPSQGVSSPLHF.

CDR3 protein: CASSTVRDSNQPQHF. CDR3 nucleotides: TGTGCCAGCAGTACGGTCAGGGATAGCAATCAGCCCCAGCATTTT. This chain joins TRBV27 and TRBJ1-5, with a tentative D call TRBD1 (5 bases). V dropped 5 bases and J dropped 0 bases, with 11 bases sitting between them. This CDR3 is built from 15 residues. CDR1 and CDR2 (germline): MNHEY, SMNVEV (reference sequence).

V usage is TRBV4-2 and J usage is TRBJ2-1; no clear D gene. Trimming stripped 0 bases from V and 9 bases from J, with 9 bases between. The CDR3 is made up of 13 amino acids. Per the germline V gene, CDR1 is LGHNA and CDR2 is YNFKEQ. CDR3 coding DNA: TGTGCCAGCAGCCAAGACGCCGAGCGTGAGCAGTTCTTC. Translated: CASSQDAEREQFF.

The chain carries TRBV7-3 and TRBJ2-7, with a tentative D call TRBD1 (6 bases). The CDR3 consists of 13 residues. The germline CDR1 and CDR2 sequences are SGHTA and FQGTGA. V lost 6 bases to trimming and J lost 7 bases, with 16 bases between them. CDR3 sequence (DNA): TGTGCCAGCAGTCTTGGACAGTCGGGAGAGCAGTACTTC. Amino acid sequence: CASSLGQSGEQYF.

The gene calls are TRBV6-1 and TRBJ1-2; D is undetermined. Between the trimmed V and J ends, which lost 2 bases and 8 bases, there was a span of 6 bases. CDR3 length: 11 residues. Germline CDR1 MNHNS, CDR2 SASEGT. This CDR3 is CASSEWEGYTF. The CDR3 nucleotides read TGTGCCAGCAGTGAATGGGAGGGCTACACCTTC.

V gene TRBV9 combines with J gene TRBJ2-3; TRBD2 matches at 10 bases. Germline lookup yields CDR1 SGDLS and CDR2 YYNGEE. The length of the CDR3 is 17 residues. The V and J ends lost 0 bases and 2 bases, in that order; junction bases with no gene match: 6. CDR3 amino acids: CASSVGLAGRYTDTQYF. Here the CDR3 DNA reads TGTGCCAGCAGCGTAGGACTAGCGGGTAGATACACAGATACGCAGTATTTT.

The rearrangement joins TRBV19 to TRBJ2-7; TRBD2 agrees at 12 bases. The V gene end was trimmed by 5 bases and the J gene end by 2 bases; junction bases not matched to a gene: 4. This CDR3 contains 15 residues. Germline V gives CDR1 LNHDA, CDR2 SQIVND (reference sequence). The CDR3 coding sequence is TGTGCCAGTAGTGTGGGACTAGCGGGCCCCTACGAGCAGTACTTC. The encoded protein is CASSVGLAGPYEQYF.

The chain links TRBV7-6 to TRBJ1-2; the D gene is possibly TRBD1 (6 bases). Germline V CDR1 and CDR2: SGHVS, FNYEAQ. V lost 5 bases to trimming and J lost 0 bases, with 13 bases between them. The CDR3 extends over 15 amino acids. CDR3 coding DNA: TGTGCCAGCAGCCCAACACAGGGAACTAACTATGGCTACACCTTC. Its translation is CASSPTQGTNYGYTF. The variable domain in full, completed from reference TRBV7-6 and TRBJ1-2, reads GAGVSQSPRYKVTKRGQDVALRCDPISGHVSLYWYRQALGQGPEFLTYFNYEAQQDKSGLPNDRFSAERPEGSISTLTIQRTEQRDSAMYRCASSPTQGTNYGYTFGSGTRLTVV.

The chain employs TRBV3-1 (or the pseudogene TRBV3-2) and TRBJ2-1; the match to TRBD1 covers 8 bases. This CDR3 is built from 15 residues. The junction had 4 bases not matched to a gene; V was cut back by 2 bases and J by 4 bases. Germline V gene data show CDR1 as LGHDT and CDR2 as YNNKEL (reference sequence). The CDR3, as DNA: TGTGCCAGCAGCCAATCGGGACAGGTATACAATGAGCAGTTCTTC. Translating gives CASSQSGQVYNEQFF.

The chain joins TRBV28 to TRBJ1-5, with TRBD1 matching 8 bases. This CDR3 is 14 amino acids long. Germline CDR1 and CDR2: MDHEN and SYDVKM. Trimming cost V 6 bases and J 5 bases; bases outside gene matches: 6. The CDR3 protein is CASRAGQGYQPQHF. CDR3 bases: TGTGCCAGCAGGGCAGGACAGGGTTATCAGCCCCAGCATTTT.

At least ten counts were recorded for this clone. The gene calls are TRBV27 and TRBJ2-5; TRBD1 might be the D (5 bases). This CDR3 is 13 amino acids long. Germline CDR1 is MNHEY and CDR2 is SMNVEV (reference sequence). V lost 6 bases and J 7 bases, leaving 15 bases between the germline ends. The CDR3, as DNA: TGTGCCAGCAGCCCTGACAGCCCCTGGACCCAGTACTTC. Its protein product is CASSPDSPWTQYF.

This chain connects TRBV19 to TRBJ1-1; unclear D gene. The CDR3 length is 14 residues. Germline V gene data show CDR1 as LNHDA and CDR2 as SQIVND (reference sequence). V was shortened by 5 bases and J by 0 bases, with 10 bases between the two germline ends. CDR3 DNA sequence: TGTGCCAGTAGTTACAGACCACTGAACACTGAAGCTTTCTTT. Residues: CASSYRPLNTEAFF.

V is TRBV4-3 and J is TRBJ1-2; TRBD1 might be the D (6 bases). The CDR3 spans 16 residues. The ends were cut back, 0 bases at V and 3 bases at J, with 14 bases in the middle. The germline gives CDR1 LGHNA, CDR2 YSLEER. The CDR3 spells CASSQDRSGADYGYTF. CDR3 DNA: TGCGCCAGCAGCCAAGATCGGTCAGGGGCGGACTATGGCTACACCTTC.

The chain couples TRBV7-9 to TRBJ1-1; 7 positions agree with TRBD1. CDR3 length equals 15 residues. The V segment lost 3 bases and the J segment 0 bases; nucleotides outside the gene matches: 4. Germline values: CDR1 SEHNR, CDR2 FQNEAQ (reference sequence). CDR3 sequence reads: CASSLAGTVNTEAFF. CDR3 nucleotides: TGTGCCAGCAGCTTGGCAGGGACAGTGAACACTGAAGCTTTCTTT.

The sample holds one count of this clone. The chain combines TRBV6-4 with TRBJ2-3; D possibly corresponds to TRBD2 (5 bases). Trimming shortened V by 3 bases and J by 2 bases, and 12 bases separated the two germline ends. Germline V gene sequence: CDR1 MRHNA, CDR2 SNTAGT. The CDR3 is made up of 15 amino acids. The DNA of the CDR3 is TGTGCCAGCAGTGAGAGGGTACGGTACACAGATACGCAGTATTTT. It yields the protein CASSERVRYTDTQYF.

This clone appeared a few times. V gene TRBV5-1 combines with J gene TRBJ2-3, with D possibly TRBD2 on 5 matching bases. Trimming removed 2 bases at V and 1 base at J, with 8 bases between. Per the germline V gene, CDR1 is SGHRS and CDR2 is YFSETQ. The length of the CDR3 is 14 residues. The CDR3 DNA sequence: TGCGCCAGCAGCTTAGCGGTTGGCACAGATACGCAGTATTTT. It is translated as CASSLAVGTDTQYF.

This clone turned up a few times. The identical CDR3 is also encoded by other nucleotide sequences in the sample. The V and J genes are TRBV18 and TRBJ2-2; TRBD1 is a possible D gene (6 bases). CDR3 length: 16 amino acids. The germline V gene encodes CDR1 KGHSH and CDR2 LQKENI. V lost 0 bases to trimming and J lost 1 base, with 9 bases between them. CDR3 in amino acids: CASSPPSGVNTGELFF. As DNA, the CDR3 is TGTGCCAGCTCACCACCGTCAGGGGTGAACACCGGGGAGCTGTTTTTT.

The chain uses TRBV5-1 and TRBJ2-7; 12 bases are shared with TRBD2. Germline CDR1 and CDR2: SGHRS and YFSETQ. J was trimmed by 5 bases and V by 2 bases; bases with no gene match: 14. CDR3 length: 18 residues. CDR3 nucleotide sequence: TGCGCCAGCAGCTTATTCTCCGGGACTAGCGGGTCATGGGACGAGCAGTACTTC. This sequence encodes CASSLFSGTSGSWDEQYF.